This T cell receptor (beta chain) was observed in a study of CD8+ T cells in alopecia areata. As for the study in general: Treated patients were dosed with oral tofacitinib, taking 5 to 10 mg twice daily. Tofacitinib continued for 6 to 18 months and was then withheld for 6 months.

Germline CDR1 GTSNPN, CDR2 SVGIG (reference sequence). The CDR3 has 14 amino acids. Trimming removed 0 bases at V and 6 bases at J, with 14 bases between. Stated treatment: oral pan-JAK inhibitor, 5-10 mg twice daily. Samples from alopecia areata patients were lesional scalp punch biopsies and peripheral blood. cDNA prepared by RNA extraction and subsequent reverse transcription served as the template for sequencing. Sequencing used immunoSEQ multiplex PCR; TCRdb keeps in-frame clones, though not all of them. The sample includes some 7,000 clones, almost 65% of them seen just once. The study's findings and limits: Numerous expanded lesional clones remained in scalp and blood during tofacitinib.

A remark on this clone: Antigen: not known.

The chain couples TRBV30 to TRBJ1-2; D uncertain. The origin of this receptor is a human donor with alopecia areata. The specimen was skin, collected at week 4, from a patient treated with tofacitinib. The CDR3 spells CAWSVLFSADGYTF. As DNA, the CDR3 is TGTGCCTGGAGTGTACTTTTCAGTGCGGATGGCTACACCTTC.